A single sample gave rise to the 19 T cell receptor beta chains below, sequenced in a study of cytomegalovirus exposure and HLA in healthy donors. Both 60 Vbeta primers and 13 Jbeta primers went into the PCR. TCRdb keeps only in-frame clones here, not all; method: immunoSEQ multiplex PCR. The table lists under 150,000 clones, about 78% of them singletons. The sequencing sample was made of PBMCs. The receptors come from a woman aged 25 to 39 in good health and CMV-seropositive.

The chain links TRBV19 to TRBJ2-7; 8 nucleotides align to TRBD1. CDR3 length equals 13 residues. Trimming removed 7 bases from V and 1 base from J; junction bases left unmatched: 3. In germline, CDR1 is LNHDA, CDR2 SQIVND (reference sequence). DNA of the CDR3: TGTGCCAGTAACCAGGGGGCATCCTACGAGCAGTACTTC. It encodes CASNQGASYEQYF.

This chain uses TRBV9 with TRBJ2-5, with TRBD2 identical over 9 bases. This CDR3 has 15 residues. V shed 1 base and J 5 bases; nucleotides not matched to a gene: 6. CDR1 and CDR2 from the germline V gene are SGDLS and YYNGEE. CDR3 bases: TGTGCCAGCAGCGTACTTAGCGGGAGCGGGGAGACCCAGTACTTC. Amino acids: CASSVLSGSGETQYF.

This clone was seen once. The rearrangement links TRBV29-1 to TRBJ1-2, with D tentatively TRBD1 (5 bases). The V gene lost 0 bases and the J gene lost 6 bases, with 14 bases spanning the gap. The CDR3 contains 14 residues. Germline CDR1 reads SQVTM; CDR2 reads ANQGSEA. CDR3 amino acids: CSVEDRGRKHGYTF. DNA of the CDR3: TGCAGCGTTGAAGATCGGGGGAGGAAACATGGCTACACCTTC.

V gene TRBV30 combines with J gene TRBJ1-5; D unclear. This CDR3 is built from 14 residues. V was shortened by 1 base and J by 0 bases, with 7 bases between the two germline ends. Germline V gene lookup returns CDR1 GTSNPN and CDR2 SVGIG (reference sequence). In DNA form, the CDR3 reads TGTGCCTGGAGTGCGGGTAATAGCAATCAGCCCCAGCATTTT. As protein: CAWSAGNSNQPQHF. Full variable domain (outside the CDR3, taken from reference TRBV30 and TRBJ1-5): SQTIHQWPATLVQPVGSPLSLECTVEGTSNPNLYWYRQAAGRGLQLLFYSVGIGQISSEVPQNLSASRPQDRQFILSSKKLLLSDSGFYLCAWSAGNSNQPQHFGDGTRLSIL.

CDR3 nucleotide sequence: TGTGCCAGCAGCTTGACAGGGTTCGGCAATCAGCCCCAGCATTTT. Translation: CASSLTGFGNQPQHF. V gene TRBV7-3 combines with J gene TRBJ1-5; 7 nucleotides agree with TRBD1. The CDR3 covers 15 residues. The J segment lost 2 bases and the V segment lost 3 bases, leaving 4 bases of the junction unmatched. Germline CDR1 and CDR2: SGHTA and FQGTGA.

With regard to this clone: Mismatch with germline at one junction end may stem from a read error. V and J are TRBV30 and TRBJ2-7, with a weak D call TRBD2 (5 bases). CDR3 length equals 11 residues. Germline V gene sequence: CDR1 GTSNPN, CDR2 SVGIG (reference sequence). CDR3 loop: CAWSVSGLSLF. CDR3 in DNA: TGTGCCTGGAGTGTTTCGGGGTTAAGTTTGTTC.

This chain uses TRBV19 with TRBJ2-2, with 10 positions matching TRBD2. V shed 6 bases, J shed 7 bases, and the junction held 8 bases outside the gene matches. Looked up from germline, CDR1 is LNHDA and CDR2 is SQIVND (reference sequence). This CDR3 is 15 amino acids long. CDR3 protein: CASRSGGAWGGELFF. CDR3 nucleotide sequence: TGTGCCAGTAGGAGCGGGGGGGCCTGGGGCGGGGAGCTGTTTTTT.

The chain joins TRBV5-1 to TRBJ1-1; D unclear. CDR1 is SGHRS, CDR2 YFSETQ, per germline. The CDR3 is 16 residues long. V was clipped by 0 bases and J by 0 bases, with 12 bases between them. The CDR3 is CASSLEAPWLNTEAFF. In DNA, the CDR3 is TGCGCCAGCAGCTTGGAAGCCCCCTGGTTGAACACTGAAGCTTTCTTT.

This chain connects TRBV9 to TRBJ2-5; D remains unclear. The end of the DNA fits TRBJ2-7 better, so the J call may be wrong. In germline, CDR1 is SGDLS, CDR2 YYNGEE. The CDR3 has 11 residues. In nucleotides, the CDR3 is TGTGCCAGCAGCGTAGGAGGCGAGCAGTACTTC. It yields the protein CASSVGGEQYF.

The genes are TRBV9 and TRBJ2-5, with 16 bases fitting TRBD2. CDR1 and CDR2 from the germline V gene are SGDLS and YYNGEE. Trimming removed 4 bases from V and 4 bases from J; junction bases left unmatched: 4. The CDR3 is 16 amino acids. Written as DNA, the CDR3 is TGTGCCAGCAGCTTGGGACTAGCGGGAGGGGGAGAGACCCAGTACTTC. Its protein product is CASSLGLAGGGETQYF.

This clone was detected only a few times. This sequence joins TRBV10-2 and TRBJ1-5; a weak D match, TRBD1 (6 bases). CDR3 length equals 15 residues. Looked up from germline, CDR1 is WSHSY and CDR2 is SAAADI. V lost 0 bases, J lost 2 bases, and 8 bases lay in between. The CDR3 nucleotides are TGCGCCAGCAGTGAGTCAAGGACAGGCAATCAGCCCCAGCATTTT. It encodes CASSESRTGNQPQHF.

V is TRBV6-5 and J is TRBJ1-5, with D unclear. The germline gives CDR1 MNHEY, CDR2 SVGAGI. The CDR3 covers 14 residues. Trimming took 6 bases from V and 2 from J, leaving 11 bases between them. The CDR3 here is CASSPWSGNQPQHF. The CDR3 nucleotides read TGTGCCAGCAGCCCGTGGTCGGGCAATCAGCCCCAGCATTTT.

The rearrangement uses TRBV9 and TRBJ1-1; D unresolved. The CDR3 has 17 amino acids. CDR1 and CDR2 from the germline V gene are SGDLS and YYNGEE. Trimming shortened V by 4 bases and J by 0 bases, and 19 bases separated the two germline ends. The CDR3 sequence is CASSPSSAGIMNTEAFF. The CDR3, as DNA: TGTGCCAGCAGCCCCAGTTCGGCGGGGATTATGAACACTGAAGCTTTCTTT.

The chain links TRBV6-6 to TRBJ1-2; 8 bases are a match to TRBD1. V lost 0 bases to trimming and J lost 8 bases; unmatched junction nucleotides: 5. Germline values: CDR1 MNHNY, CDR2 SVGAGI (reference sequence). There are 14 residues in the CDR3. The CDR3 coding sequence is TGTGCCAGCAGTTACTCGCAGGGGGCGCACGGCTACACCTTC. Protein sequence: CASSYSQGAHGYTF.

The V and J genes are TRBV5-1 and TRBJ2-5, with 13 nucleotides matching TRBD2. Losses at the gene ends were 2 bases for V and 5 bases for J; bases not matched to a gene: 3. CDR1 SGHRS and CDR2 YFSETQ come from the germline V gene. This CDR3 has 15 amino acids. CDR3 residues: CASSFGLAGVETQYF. Written as DNA, the CDR3 is TGCGCCAGCAGCTTCGGACTAGCGGGAGTGGAGACCCAGTACTTC. Using reference TRBV5-1 and TRBJ2-5 for the parts outside the CDR3, the full variable domain is KAGVTQTPRYLIKTRGQQVTLSCSPISGHRSVSWYQQTPGQGLQFLFEYFSETQRNKGNFPGRFSGRQFSNSRSEMNVSTLELGDSALYLCASSFGLAGVETQYFGPGTRLLVL.

The CDR3 here is CASSLSSGGLYEQYF. Written as DNA, the CDR3 is TGTGCCAGCAGTTTATCTTCAGGGGGCCTCTACGAGCAGTACTTC. The rearrangement uses TRBV27 and TRBJ2-7; 8 bases are shared with TRBD1. The CDR3 covers 15 residues. The V gene end was trimmed by 0 bases and the J gene end by 3 bases; junction bases not matched to a gene: 4. The germline V gene has CDR1 MNHEY and CDR2 SMNVEV (reference sequence).

This clone appeared a single time. J is TRBJ1-6 and V is TRBV9, with D perhaps TRBD1 (6 bases). The germline V gene has CDR1 SGDLS and CDR2 YYNGEE. Trimming cost V 3 bases and J 2 bases, with 15 bases left between them. The CDR3 sequence is 17 residues long. CDR3: CASSGSQGSAYNSPLHF. DNA of the CDR3: TGTGCCAGCAGCGGCTCACAGGGCAGCGCCTATAATTCACCCCTCCACTTT.

The chain is built from TRBV5-1 and TRBJ2-1, with D perhaps TRBD1 (5 bases). The germline gives CDR1 SGHRS, CDR2 YFSETQ. V was clipped by 4 bases and J by 0 bases, with 11 bases between them. This CDR3 contains 15 residues. CDR3 sequence (DNA): TGCGCCAGCAGCACCAGGGTTAACTCCTACAATGAGCAGTTCTTC. This gives the protein CASSTRVNSYNEQFF.

J is TRBJ1-5 and V is TRBV30, with 8 bases fitting TRBD1. The V gene's germline CDR1 is GTSNPN and CDR2 SVGIG (reference sequence). V lost 2 bases, J lost 7 bases, and 7 bases stayed unmatched. The CDR3 is made up of 14 amino acids. The chain's CDR3 is CAWSTQGVGQPQHF. The CDR3 DNA is TGTGCCTGGAGTACACAGGGGGTTGGGCAGCCCCAGCATTTT.